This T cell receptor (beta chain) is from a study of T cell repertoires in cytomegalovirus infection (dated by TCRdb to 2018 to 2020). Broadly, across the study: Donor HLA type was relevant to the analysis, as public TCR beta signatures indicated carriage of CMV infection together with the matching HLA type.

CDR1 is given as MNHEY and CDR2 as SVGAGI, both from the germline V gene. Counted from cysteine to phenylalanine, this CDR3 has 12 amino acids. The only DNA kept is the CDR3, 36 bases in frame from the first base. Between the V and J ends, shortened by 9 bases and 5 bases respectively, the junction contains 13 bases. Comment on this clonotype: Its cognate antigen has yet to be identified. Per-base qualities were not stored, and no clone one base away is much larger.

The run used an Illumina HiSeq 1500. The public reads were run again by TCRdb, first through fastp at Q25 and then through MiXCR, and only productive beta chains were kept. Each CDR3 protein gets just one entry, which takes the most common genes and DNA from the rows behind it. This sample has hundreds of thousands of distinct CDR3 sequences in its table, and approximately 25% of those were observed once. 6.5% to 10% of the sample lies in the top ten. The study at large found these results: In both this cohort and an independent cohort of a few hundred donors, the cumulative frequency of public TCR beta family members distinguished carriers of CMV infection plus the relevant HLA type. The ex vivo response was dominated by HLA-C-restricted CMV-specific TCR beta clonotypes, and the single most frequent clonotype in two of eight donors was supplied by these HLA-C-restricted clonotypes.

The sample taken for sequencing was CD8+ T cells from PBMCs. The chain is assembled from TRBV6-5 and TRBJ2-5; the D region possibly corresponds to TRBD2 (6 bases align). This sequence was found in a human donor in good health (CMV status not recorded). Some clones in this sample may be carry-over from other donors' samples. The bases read TGTGCCAGTAGCGGTGACGACGAGACCCAGTACTTC. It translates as CASSGDDETQYF.